In this sample, the clone carrying this TCR beta chain turned up a few times. Its matching antigen is unknown. The sample comes from a study of cytomegalovirus exposure and HLA in healthy donors. PCR used 60 Vbeta primers and 13 Jbeta primers. The table came from immunoSEQ multiplex PCR; TCRdb's copy has only in-frame clones and leaves some out. The sample includes about 110,000 clones, around 63% of them seen just once. The germline V gene has CDR1 SGHRS and CDR2 YFSETQ. The CDR3 extends over 16 amino acids. The V segment lost 0 bases and the J segment 9 bases; nucleotides outside the gene matches: 11. Findings of the study overall: The authors listed 164 TCR beta chains as cytomegalovirus-associated. Roughly even sequencing depth across donors was the assumption behind the presence/absence analyses. HLA restriction was apparent for most CMV-associated TCR beta chains in a later analysis. Segments of the TCR beta V type were, in most cases, productive about 87% or about 30% of the time in an earlier analysis.

This sequence was found in a man aged 25-45 years in good health and CMV-seronegative. V gene TRBV5-1 combines with J gene TRBJ2-1; TRBD2 matches 8 bases. Sequences were obtained from PBMCs. Written as DNA, the CDR3 is TGCGCCAGCAGCTTGGTCCAGCGGGAGAGGGGCCTTGAGCAGTTCTTC. As protein: CASSLVQRERGLEQFF.